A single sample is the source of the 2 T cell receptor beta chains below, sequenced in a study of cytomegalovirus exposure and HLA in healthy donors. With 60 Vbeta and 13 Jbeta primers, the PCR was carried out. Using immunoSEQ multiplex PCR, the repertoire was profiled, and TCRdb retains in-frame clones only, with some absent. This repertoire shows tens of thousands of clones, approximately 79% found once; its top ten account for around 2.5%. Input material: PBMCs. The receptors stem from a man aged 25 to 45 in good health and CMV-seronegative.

The CDR3 DNA follows: TGTGCCAGCACGCGGACAGAGAGCTCCTACGAGCAGTACTTC. This codes for CASTRTESSYEQYF. The gene calls are TRBV9 and TRBJ2-7, with a possible D match to TRBD1 (6 bases). Germline CDR1 and CDR2: SGDLS and YYNGEE. This CDR3 spans 14 amino acids. Trimming cost V 6 bases and J 0 bases, with 13 bases left between them.

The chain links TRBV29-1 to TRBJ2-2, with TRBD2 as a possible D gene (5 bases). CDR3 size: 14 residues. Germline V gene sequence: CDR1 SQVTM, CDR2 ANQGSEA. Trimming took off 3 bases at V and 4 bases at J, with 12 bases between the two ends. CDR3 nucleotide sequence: TGCAGCGTTGATGGGGTGGGAGTCACCGGGGAGCTGTTTTTT. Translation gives CSVDGVGVTGELFF.